This T cell receptor (beta chain) was documented in a study of shared clonotypes between healthy human individuals. The method was immunoSEQ multiplex PCR; TCRdb's version includes in-frame clones alone and lacks a portion of them. Of 1 million to 1.2 million clones in the sample, roughly 77% were seen once. Germline V gene sequence: CDR1 GTSNPN, CDR2 SVGIG (reference sequence). The CDR3 is 13 amino acids. The V and J ends lost 2 bases and 10 bases, in that order; junction bases with no gene match: 7. This chain connects TRBV30 to TRBJ1-4; 7 positions agree with TRBD1. Material for sequencing was memory CD4+ T cells from PBMCs. The subset was: CD45RA-negative fraction. The receptor was isolated from a man aged 18 to 30 in good health. Some clones in this sample may be carry-over from other donors' samples. The DNA for the CDR3 is TGTGCCTGGAGTCTCGACCACAGGGGAAAACTGTTTTTT. This codes for CAWSLDHRGKLFF.